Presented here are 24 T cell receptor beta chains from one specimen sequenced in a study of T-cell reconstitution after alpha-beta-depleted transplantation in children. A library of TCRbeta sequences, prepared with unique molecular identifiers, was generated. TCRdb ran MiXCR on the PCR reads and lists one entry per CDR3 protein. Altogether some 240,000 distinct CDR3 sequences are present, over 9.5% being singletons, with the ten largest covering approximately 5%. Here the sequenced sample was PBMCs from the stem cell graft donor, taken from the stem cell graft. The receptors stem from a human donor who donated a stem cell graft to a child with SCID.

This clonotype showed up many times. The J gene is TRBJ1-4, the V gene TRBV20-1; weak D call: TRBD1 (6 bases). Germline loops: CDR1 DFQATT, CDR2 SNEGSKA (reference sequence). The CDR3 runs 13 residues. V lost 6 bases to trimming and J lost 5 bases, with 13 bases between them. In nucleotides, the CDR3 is TGCAGTGCCACGGACAGAAGGAATGAAAAACTGTTTTTT. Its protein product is CSATDRRNEKLFF.

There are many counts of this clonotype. The CDR3 reads CASSFGGGGNTIYF. CDR3 in DNA: TGTGCCAGCAGTTTTGGTGGTGGTGGAAACACCATATATTTT. The chain couples TRBV12-3 or TRBV12-4 to TRBJ1-3; unclear D gene. The CDR3 runs to 14 residues. The V and J ends lost 3 bases and 3 bases respectively, with 9 bases between them.

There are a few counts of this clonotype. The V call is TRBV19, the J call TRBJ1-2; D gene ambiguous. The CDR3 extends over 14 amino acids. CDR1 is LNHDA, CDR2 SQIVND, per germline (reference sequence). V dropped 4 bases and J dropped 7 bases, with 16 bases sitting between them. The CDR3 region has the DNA TGTGCCAGTAGTACCCATCCGGATCAGTTTGGCTACACCTTC. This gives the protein CASSTHPDQFGYTF.

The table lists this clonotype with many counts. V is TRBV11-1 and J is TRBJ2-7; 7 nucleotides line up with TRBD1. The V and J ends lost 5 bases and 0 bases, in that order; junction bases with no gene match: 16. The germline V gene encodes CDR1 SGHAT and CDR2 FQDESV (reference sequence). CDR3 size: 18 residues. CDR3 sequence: CASSILAFSGGRSYEQYF. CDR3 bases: TGTGCCAGCAGCATCCTCGCGTTCTCAGGGGGACGCTCCTACGAGCAGTACTTC.

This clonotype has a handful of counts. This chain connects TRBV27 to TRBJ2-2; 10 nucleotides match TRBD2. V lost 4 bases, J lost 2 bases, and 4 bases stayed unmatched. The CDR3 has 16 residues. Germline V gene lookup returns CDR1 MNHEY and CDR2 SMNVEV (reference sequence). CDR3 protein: CASSSLAGANTGELFF. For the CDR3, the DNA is TGTGCCAGCAGTTCGCTAGCGGGGGCTAACACCGGGGAGCTGTTTTTT.

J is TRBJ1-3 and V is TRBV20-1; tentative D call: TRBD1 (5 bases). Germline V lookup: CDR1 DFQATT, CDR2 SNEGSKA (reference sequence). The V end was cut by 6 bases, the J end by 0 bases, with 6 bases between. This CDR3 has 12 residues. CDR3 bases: TGCAGTGCCGGGGGCTCTGGAAACACCATATATTTT. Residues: CSAGGSGNTIYF.

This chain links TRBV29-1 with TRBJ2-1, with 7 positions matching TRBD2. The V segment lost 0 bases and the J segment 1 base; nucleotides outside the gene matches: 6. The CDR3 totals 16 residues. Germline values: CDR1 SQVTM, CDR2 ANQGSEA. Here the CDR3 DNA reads TGCAGCGTTGAAGAGACTCGAGCGGGGTCCTACAATGAGCAGTTCTTC. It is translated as CSVEETRAGSYNEQFF.

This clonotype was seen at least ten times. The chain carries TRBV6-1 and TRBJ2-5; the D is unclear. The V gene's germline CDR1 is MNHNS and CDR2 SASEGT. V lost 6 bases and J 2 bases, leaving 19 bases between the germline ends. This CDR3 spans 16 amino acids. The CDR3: CASRRYGRVLQETQYF. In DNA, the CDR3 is TGTGCCAGCAGGAGGTATGGAAGGGTGCTTCAAGAGACCCAGTACTTC.

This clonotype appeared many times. CDR3 in DNA: TGTGCCAGCAGCTTAGTGGCAGCGAATTCACCCCTCCACTTT. The encoded protein is CASSLVAANSPLHF. The genes are TRBV7-2 and TRBJ1-6; no firm D call. There are 14 residues in the CDR3. From germline, CDR1 is SGHTA and CDR2 FQGNSA. With 1 base removed from V and 7 bases from J, the gap between germline ends came to 8 bases. Full variable domain (outside the CDR3, taken from reference TRBV7-2 and TRBJ1-6): GAGVSQSPSNKVTEKGKDVELRCDPISGHTALYWYRQSLGQGLEFLIYFQGNSAPDKSGLPSDRFSAERTGGSVSTLTIQRTQQEDSAVYLCASSLVAANSPLHFGNGTRLTVT.

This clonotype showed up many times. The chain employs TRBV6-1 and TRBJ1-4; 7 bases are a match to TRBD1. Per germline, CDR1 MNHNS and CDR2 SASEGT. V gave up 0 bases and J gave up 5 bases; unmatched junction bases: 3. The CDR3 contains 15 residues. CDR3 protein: CASSEALQGNEKLFF. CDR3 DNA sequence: TGTGCCAGCAGTGAAGCTCTACAGGGGAATGAAAAACTGTTTTTT.

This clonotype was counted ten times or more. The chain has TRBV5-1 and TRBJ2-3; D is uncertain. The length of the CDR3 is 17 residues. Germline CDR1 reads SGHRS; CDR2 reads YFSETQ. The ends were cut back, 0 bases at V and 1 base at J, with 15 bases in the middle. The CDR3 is CASSLGLGGLGTDTQYF. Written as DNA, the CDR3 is TGCGCCAGCAGCTTGGGCCTTGGTGGGCTAGGCACAGATACGCAGTATTTT.

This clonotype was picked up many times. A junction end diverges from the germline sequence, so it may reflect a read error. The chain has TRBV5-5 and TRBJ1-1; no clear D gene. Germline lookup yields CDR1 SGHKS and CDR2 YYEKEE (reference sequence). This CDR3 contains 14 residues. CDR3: CASSLVRGNTEAFF. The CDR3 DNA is TGCGCCAGCAGCTTGGTACGGGGAAACACTGAAGCTTTCTTT.

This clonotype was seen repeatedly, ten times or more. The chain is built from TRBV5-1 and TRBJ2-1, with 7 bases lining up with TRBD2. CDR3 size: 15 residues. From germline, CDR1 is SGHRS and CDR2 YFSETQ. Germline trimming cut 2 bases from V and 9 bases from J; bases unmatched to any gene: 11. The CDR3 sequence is CASSLSPGTGGEQFF. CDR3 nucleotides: TGCGCCAGCAGCTTAAGTCCGGGGACGGGGGGTGAGCAGTTCTTC.

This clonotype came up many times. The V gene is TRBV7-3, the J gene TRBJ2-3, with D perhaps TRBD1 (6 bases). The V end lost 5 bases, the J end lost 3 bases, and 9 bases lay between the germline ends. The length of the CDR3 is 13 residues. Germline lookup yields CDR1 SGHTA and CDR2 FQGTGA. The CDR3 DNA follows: TGTGCCAGCAGCGATGGACAGACAGATACGCAGTATTTT. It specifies CASSDGQTDTQYF.

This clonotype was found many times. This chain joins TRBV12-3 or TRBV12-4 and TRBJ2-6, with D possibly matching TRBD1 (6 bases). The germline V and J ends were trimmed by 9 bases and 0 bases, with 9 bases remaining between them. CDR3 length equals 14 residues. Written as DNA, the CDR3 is TGTGCCAGTGGACAGTTCTCTGGGGCCAACGTCCTGACTTTC. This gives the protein CASGQFSGANVLTF.

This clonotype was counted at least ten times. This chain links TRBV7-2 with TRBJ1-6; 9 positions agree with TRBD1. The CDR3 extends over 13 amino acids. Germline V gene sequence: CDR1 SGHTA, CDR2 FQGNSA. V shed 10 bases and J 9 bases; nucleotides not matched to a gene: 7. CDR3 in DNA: TGTGCCACCAAAAAGGACAGGGGTTCACCCCTCCACTTT. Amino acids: CATKKDRGSPLHF.

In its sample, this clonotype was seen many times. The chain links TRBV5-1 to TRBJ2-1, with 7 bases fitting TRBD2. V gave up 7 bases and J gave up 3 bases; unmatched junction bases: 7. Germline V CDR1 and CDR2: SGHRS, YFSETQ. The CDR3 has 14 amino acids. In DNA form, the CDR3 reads TGCGCCAGCGAGGAGGCTAGCGGCTACAATGAGCAGTTCTTC. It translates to CASEEASGYNEQFF.

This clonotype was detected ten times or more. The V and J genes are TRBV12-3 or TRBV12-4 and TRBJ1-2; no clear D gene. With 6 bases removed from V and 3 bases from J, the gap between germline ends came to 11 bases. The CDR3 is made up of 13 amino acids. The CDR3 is CASSWGGDYGYTF. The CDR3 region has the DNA TGTGCCAGCAGCTGGGGTGGCGACTATGGCTACACCTTC.

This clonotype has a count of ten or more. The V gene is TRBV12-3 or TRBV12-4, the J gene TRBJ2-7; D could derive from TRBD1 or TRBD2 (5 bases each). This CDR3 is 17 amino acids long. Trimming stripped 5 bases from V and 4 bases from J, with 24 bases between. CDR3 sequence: CASSKLAGTGSAYEQYF. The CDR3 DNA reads TGTGCCAGCAGTAAACTGGCTGGGACGGGTAGTGCGTACGAGCAGTACTTC.

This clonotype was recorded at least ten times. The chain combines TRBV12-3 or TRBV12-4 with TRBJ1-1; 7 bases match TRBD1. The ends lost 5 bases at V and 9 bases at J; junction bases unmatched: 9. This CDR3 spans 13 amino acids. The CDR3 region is CASSPTQTGKAFF. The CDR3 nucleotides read TGTGCCAGCAGTCCGACACAGACAGGGAAAGCTTTCTTT.

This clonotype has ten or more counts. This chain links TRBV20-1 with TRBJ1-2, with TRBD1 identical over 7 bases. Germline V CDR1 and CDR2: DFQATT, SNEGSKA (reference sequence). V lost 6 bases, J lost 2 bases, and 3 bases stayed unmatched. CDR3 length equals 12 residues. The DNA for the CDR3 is TGCAGTGCCGCGGGACAGAACTATGGCTACACCTTC. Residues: CSAAGQNYGYTF.

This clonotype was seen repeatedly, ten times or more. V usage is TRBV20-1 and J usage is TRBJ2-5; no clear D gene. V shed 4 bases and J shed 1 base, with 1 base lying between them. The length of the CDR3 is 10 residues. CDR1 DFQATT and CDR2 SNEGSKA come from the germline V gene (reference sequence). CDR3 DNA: TGCAGTGCTATCCAAGAGACCCAGTACTTC. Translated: CSAIQETQYF.

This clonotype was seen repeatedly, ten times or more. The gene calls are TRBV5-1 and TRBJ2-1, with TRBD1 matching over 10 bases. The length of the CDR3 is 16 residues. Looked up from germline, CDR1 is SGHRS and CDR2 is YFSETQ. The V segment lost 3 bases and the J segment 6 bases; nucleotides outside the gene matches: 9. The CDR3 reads CASSSGTGAGFNEQFF. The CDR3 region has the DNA TGCGCCAGCAGCTCGGGGACAGGGGCGGGATTCAATGAGCAGTTCTTC.

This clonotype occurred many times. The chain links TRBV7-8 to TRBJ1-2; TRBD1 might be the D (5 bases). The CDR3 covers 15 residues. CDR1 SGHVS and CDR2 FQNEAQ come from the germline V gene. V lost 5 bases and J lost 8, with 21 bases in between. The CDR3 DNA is TGTGCCAGCAGCCCGGGGACGCCCGGGATGCAAGGCTACACCTTC. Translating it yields CASSPGTPGMQGYTF.